Following are 26 T cell receptor beta chains from one sample sequenced in a study of T cells in Graves' hyperthyroidism and ophthalmopathy. Amplification yielded TCR beta CDR3 regions, with RNA transcripts as the source. The study used the HTBI primer set for a first-round RT-PCR of the TCR CDR3. MiXCR was run by TCRdb on the multiplex PCR reads, yielding one entry per CDR3 protein. The sample contains 450,000 to 500,000 distinct CDR3 sequences, approximately 22% of which appear only once. Material: blood. These receptor sequences come from a woman in her seventies with Graves' ophthalmopathy.

The chain carries TRBV20-1 and TRBJ2-4; the D gene is possibly TRBD2 (5 bases). With 4 bases removed from V and 0 bases from J, the gap between germline ends came to 13 bases. CDR1 is DFQATT, CDR2 SNEGSKA, per germline (reference sequence). The CDR3 runs 15 residues. The CDR3: CSANEGRRAKNIQYF. CDR3 nucleotide sequence: TGCAGTGCTAATGAGGGTCGAAGAGCCAAAAACATTCAGTACTTC.

This clonotype was seen only a few times. The V call is TRBV27, the J call TRBJ1-6; perhaps TRBD1 as D (6 bases). Trimming cost V 6 bases and J 9 bases, with 9 bases left between them. CDR3 length: 12 amino acids. CDR1 is MNHEY, CDR2 SMNVEV, per germline (reference sequence). CDR3 in amino acids: CASRQGSSPLHF. The CDR3 DNA reads TGTGCCAGCAGGCAGGGGAGTTCACCCCTCCACTTT.

This clonotype turned up a few times. The chain carries TRBV20-1 and TRBJ2-5, with 7 nucleotides matching TRBD1. V dropped 6 bases and J dropped 6; count of bases not matched to a gene: 7. The length of the CDR3 is 12 residues. From germline, CDR1 is DFQATT and CDR2 SNEGSKA (reference sequence). The CDR3 protein is CSAYRGSKTQYF. CDR3 nucleotides: TGCAGTGCCTACAGGGGTTCAAAGACCCAGTACTTC.

This clonotype was found a few times. The chain recombines TRBV15 with TRBJ2-1; TRBD1 is a possible D gene (5 bases). There are 11 residues in the CDR3. Germline lookup yields CDR1 LNHNV and CDR2 YYDKDF (reference sequence). Trimming stripped 5 bases from V and 14 bases from J, with 13 bases between. The CDR3 reads CATSGMGHKFF. DNA for the CDR3: TGTGCCACCAGCGGGATGGGGCACAAGTTCTTC.

The rearrangement links TRBV3-2 to TRBJ1-4. TRBV3-2 is tagged as a pseudogene. The CDR3 length is 14 residues. DNA for the CDR3: TGTGCCAGCAGCCAAGGGGCCGGAGGTGAAAAACTGTTTTTT. This translates into CASSQGAGGEKLFF.

This clonotype was seen ten or more times. This chain's CDR3 is CASSFRDGYEQYF. In nucleotides, the CDR3 is TGTGCCAGCAGTTTTAGGGACGGCTACGAGCAGTACTTC. This chain joins TRBV12-3 or TRBV12-4 and TRBJ2-7, with D possibly called TRBD1 or TRBD2 (5 bases each). This CDR3 region has 13 residues. Trimming removed 3 bases from V and 3 bases from J, with 9 bases in between.

The rearrangement joins TRBV20-1 to TRBJ1-5; no firm D call. The CDR3 has 15 amino acids. Trimming left V 4 bases short and J 5 bases short, with 18 bases between. Germline assignment: CDR1 DFQATT and CDR2 SNEGSKA (reference sequence). The CDR3 nucleotides are TGCAGTGCTACTCGGCCTGCTGGGAGCGATCAGCCCCAGCATTTT. It yields the protein CSATRPAGSDQPQHF.

The chain carries TRBV6-5 and TRBJ1-2; D is unclear. Trimming shortened V by 0 bases and J by 4 bases, and 9 bases separated the two germline ends. The CDR3 sequence is 14 residues long. Germline V gene data show CDR1 as MNHEY and CDR2 as SVGAGI. The DNA for the CDR3 is TGTGCCAGCAGTTACTCCGGACGGATCTATGGCTACACCTTC. The encoded protein is CASSYSGRIYGYTF.

CDR3: CASSYSRLAVSYEQYF. For the CDR3, the DNA is TGTGCCAGCAGTTACTCCAGGCTCGCAGTCTCCTACGAGCAGTACTTC. The genes are TRBV6-5 and TRBJ2-7; D is ambiguous. Trimming stripped 0 bases from V and 0 bases from J, with 12 bases between. The CDR3 consists of 16 residues. Germline assignment: CDR1 MNHEY and CDR2 SVGAGI.

The J gene is TRBJ1-2, the V gene TRBV6-1; tentative D call: TRBD1 (5 bases). CDR1 is MNHNS, CDR2 SASEGT, per germline. CDR3 length equals 13 residues. The V end was cut by 8 bases, the J end by 8 bases, with 18 bases between. For the CDR3, the DNA is TGTGCCAGCCTACCGGGCCAGAGGGGCGGCTACACCTTC. This codes for CASLPGQRGGYTF.

This clonotype has at least ten counts. V gene TRBV3-1 combines with J gene TRBJ2-5; tentative D call: TRBD2 (5 bases). Between the trimmed V and J ends, which lost 0 bases and 7 bases, there was a span of 6 bases. The CDR3 is made up of 12 amino acids. CDR1 is LGHDT and CDR2 is YNNKEL in the germline V gene (reference sequence). CDR3 region: CASSQDRGTQYF. The CDR3 bases are TGTGCCAGCAGCCAAGATCGGGGGACCCAGTACTTC.

The chain recombines TRBV27 with TRBJ2-7; D call uncertain. Germline CDR1 is MNHEY and CDR2 is SMNVEV (reference sequence). Trimming cost V 5 bases and J 0 bases, with 20 bases left between them. The CDR3 contains 17 residues. In nucleotides, the CDR3 is TGTGCCAGCAGTCCATCGGACGTGTATTGGATCTCCTACGAGCAGTACTTC. As protein: CASSPSDVYWISYEQYF.

The V call is TRBV29-1, the J call TRBJ2-3; 7 bases are a match to TRBD2. CDR3 size: 15 residues. Germline V gene lookup returns CDR1 SQVTM and CDR2 ANQGSEA. Germline trimming cut 5 bases from V and 1 base from J; bases unmatched to any gene: 9. The CDR3 reads CSVTNGGSGTDTQYF. The CDR3 DNA sequence: TGCAGCGTTACGAACGGGGGGTCGGGCACAGATACGCAGTATTTT.

This clonotype was recorded a few times. The chain uses TRBV19 and TRBJ1-2; no reliable D call. The CDR3 contains 13 residues. V was pared by 7 bases and J by 2 bases, with 11 bases between. In germline, CDR1 is LNHDA, CDR2 SQIVND (reference sequence). CDR3 loop: CASTPRHNYGYTF. DNA of the CDR3: TGTGCCAGTACCCCCCGCCACAACTATGGCTACACCTTC.

The chain recombines TRBV13 with TRBJ2-1, with TRBD2 matching 8 bases. Trimming cost V 8 bases and J 2 bases; bases outside gene matches: 8. In germline, CDR1 is PRHDT, CDR2 FYEKMQ (reference sequence). The length of the CDR3 is 15 residues. The CDR3 nucleotides are TGTGCCAGCGGGTCTGGAGCGGGAGCCTACAATGAGCAGTTCTTC. Translating gives CASGSGAGAYNEQFF.

The chain recombines TRBV7-3 with TRBJ1-6; tentatively, D is TRBD1 (5 bases). The CDR3 spans 16 residues. Germline V gene data show CDR1 as SGHTA and CDR2 as FQGTGA. The germline V and J ends were trimmed by 0 bases and 7 bases, with 13 bases remaining between them. The CDR3, as DNA: TGTGCCAGCAGCTTAACCTCCGGGACCTCCAATTCACCCCTCCACTTT. This gives the protein CASSLTSGTSNSPLHF.

The sample holds many counts of this clonotype. The rearrangement uses TRBV27 and TRBJ1-2; a possible D gene is TRBD1 (5 bases). With 3 bases removed from V and 7 bases from J, the gap between germline ends came to 12 bases. CDR1 is MNHEY, CDR2 SMNVEV, per germline (reference sequence). CDR3 length: 13 residues. The CDR3 DNA reads TGTGCCAGCAGTTTCTCCAGGGACGGTGGCTACACCTTC. As protein: CASSFSRDGGYTF.

The chain uses TRBV12-3 or TRBV12-4 and TRBJ2-7, with a possible D match to TRBD1 (5 bases). The germline V and J ends were trimmed by 0 bases and 2 bases, with 11 bases remaining between them. This CDR3 is built from 15 residues. CDR3 DNA sequence: TGTGCCAGCAGTTTAGCCGACAGCCGAACCTACGAGCAGTACTTC. This gives the protein CASSLADSRTYEQYF.

The sample holds a few counts of this clonotype. The chain uses TRBV6-1 and TRBJ2-1, with 7 bases fitting TRBD1. Trimming cost V 5 bases and J 0 bases; bases outside gene matches: 16. There are 19 residues in the CDR3. Germline V gene data show CDR1 as MNHNS and CDR2 as SASEGT. Here the CDR3 DNA reads TGTGCCAGCAGTTACAAGAGAAGGGGGCGGTCCCCCTCCTACAATGAGCAGTTCTTC. It translates to CASSYKRRGRSPSYNEQFF.

This clonotype has at least ten counts. The chain joins TRBV7-2 to TRBJ2-3; TRBD2 matches 8 bases. V dropped 5 bases and J dropped 4; count of bases not matched to a gene: 11. Germline CDR1 is SGHTA and CDR2 is FQGNSA. CDR3 size: 16 residues. CDR3 amino acids: CASSPVSGGVADTQYF. The CDR3 DNA follows: TGTGCCAGCAGCCCCGTATCGGGGGGGGTTGCAGATACGCAGTATTTT. The full variable domain, completed using reference TRBV7-2 and TRBJ2-3, is GAGVSQSPSNKVTEKGKDVELRCDPISGHTALYWYRQSLGQGLEFLIYFQGNSAPDKSGLPSDRFSAERTGGSVSTLTIQRTQQEDSAVYLCASSPVSGGVADTQYFGPGTRLTVL.

The chain has TRBV2 and TRBJ2-2; D gene uncertain. Germline V CDR1 and CDR2: SNHLY, FYNNEI. V was cut by 4 bases and J by 1 base, with 7 bases left in between. CDR3 length: 14 amino acids. CDR3 DNA: TGTGCCAGCAGTGCGATGGGGAACACCGGGGAGCTGTTTTTT. Encoded protein: CASSAMGNTGELFF.

The chain recombines TRBV7-8 with TRBJ2-2, with 7 bases identical to TRBD1. Germline loops: CDR1 SGHVS, CDR2 FQNEAQ. This CDR3 is built from 16 residues. V gave up 5 bases and J gave up 6 bases; unmatched junction bases: 12. CDR3 coding DNA: TGTGCCAGCAGCCCCCGCGACAGGGATTGGGCCGGGGAGCTGTTTTTT. Translating gives CASSPRDRDWAGELFF.

The sample holds a few counts of this clonotype. The rearrangement links TRBV3-1 to TRBJ2-7; 9 bases line up with TRBD2. Germline V gives CDR1 LGHDT, CDR2 YNNKEL (reference sequence). The CDR3 length is 17 residues. V trimming: 1 base; J trimming: 6 bases; junction bases outside the gene matches: 13. In nucleotides, the CDR3 is TGTGCCAGCAGCCAAGCGGGTTTAGCGGGAGACTCGGGCGAGCAGTACTTC. Encoded protein: CASSQAGLAGDSGEQYF.

The table lists this clonotype with a few counts. The chain combines TRBV6-2 or TRBV6-3 with TRBJ2-2; TRBD2 aligns across 7 bases. The CDR3 is 16 residues long. V lost 5 bases to trimming and J lost 1 base; unmatched junction nucleotides: 7. The germline V gene encodes CDR1 MNHEY and CDR2 SVGEGT. The CDR3 region is CASSPTSARNTGELFF. In nucleotides, the CDR3 is TGTGCCAGCAGTCCTACTAGCGCCCGGAACACCGGGGAGCTGTTTTTT.

The genes are TRBV6-2 or TRBV6-3 and TRBJ1-2; D ambiguous. Germline CDR1 and CDR2: MNHEY and SVGEGT. Trimming pared 6 bases from V and 5 bases from J, leaving 13 bases between. The CDR3 is 13 residues long. The CDR3 sequence is CASRRPAGYGYTF. The CDR3 coding sequence is TGTGCCAGCAGGCGACCCGCCGGATATGGCTACACCTTC.

This chain uses TRBV19 with TRBJ2-2; possibly TRBD1 or TRBD2 for D (5 bases each). This CDR3 spans 16 amino acids. In germline, CDR1 is LNHDA, CDR2 SQIVND (reference sequence). Trimming pared 4 bases from V and 0 bases from J, leaving 12 bases between. The CDR3 loop reads CASSKSRGTNTGELFF. In DNA, the CDR3 is TGTGCCAGTAGTAAGTCCCGGGGCACGAACACCGGGGAGCTGTTTTTT.